This T cell receptor beta chain was retrieved from a study of blood T cell repertoires in COVID-19. Study-wide background: Italy, Spain and the United States were the sources of the convalescent and acute COVID-19 samples. T cells, B-cell-depleted T cells, or PBMCs provided the cDNA or gDNA that served as material.

Source study methods: Reference gene primer amplification yielded estimated nucleated cell counts. Profiled with immunoSEQ multiplex PCR; TCRdb holds only in-frame clones, not every one. V and J calls and clone size follow that table, whereas D and trimming were derived from the DNA. The sample has 95,000 to 110,000 clones, approximately 80% seen once; the top ten hold roughly 13%. The CDR3 contains 13 residues. Trimming removed 4 bases from V and 2 bases from J, with 9 bases in between. In germline, CDR1 is LGHNA, CDR2 YNFKEQ. Sequenced: peripheral blood. The chain employs TRBV4-2 and TRBJ2-7; D is perhaps TRBD2 (5 bases). The receptor's source is a human donor in a cohort sampled during active or convalescent COVID-19. CDR3 in DNA: TGTGCCAGCAGCCCTGGAGGCCCCTACGAGCAGTACTTC. Translating it yields CASSPGGPYEQYF.